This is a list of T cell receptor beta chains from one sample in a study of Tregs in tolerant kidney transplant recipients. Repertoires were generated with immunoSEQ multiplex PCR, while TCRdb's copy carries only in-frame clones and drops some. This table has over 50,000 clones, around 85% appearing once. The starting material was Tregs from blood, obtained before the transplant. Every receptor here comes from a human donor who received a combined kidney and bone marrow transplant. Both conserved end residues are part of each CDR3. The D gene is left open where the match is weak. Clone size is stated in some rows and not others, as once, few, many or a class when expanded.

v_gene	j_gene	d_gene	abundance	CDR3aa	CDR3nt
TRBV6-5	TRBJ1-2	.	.	CASSYSLTGFYGYTF	TGTGCCAGCAGTTACTCCCTCACGGGCTTCTATGGCTACACCTTC
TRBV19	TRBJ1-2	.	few	CASSKITTGEKSNYGYTF	TGTGCCAGTAGTAAAATTACGACAGGCGAAAAGTCCAACTATGGCTACACCTTC
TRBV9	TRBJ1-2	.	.	CASGGRSPRGYGYTF	TGTGCCAGCGGAGGACGGTCTCCCCGAGGCTATGGCTACACCTTC
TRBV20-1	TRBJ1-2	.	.	CSAWDLRYTF	TGCAGTGCTTGGGACTTGCGCTACACCTTC
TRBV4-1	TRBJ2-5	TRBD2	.	CASSQDPGLARGETQYF	TGCGCCAGCAGCCAAGATCCGGGACTAGCGAGGGGGGAGACCCAGTACTTC
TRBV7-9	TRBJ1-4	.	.	CASSSDSIIEKLFF	TGTGCCAGCAGCTCCGACAGTATCATCGAAAAACTGTTTTTT
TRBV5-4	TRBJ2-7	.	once	CASGPSADPYEQYF	TGTGCCAGCGGCCCGAGCGCGGACCCCTACGAGCAGTACTTC
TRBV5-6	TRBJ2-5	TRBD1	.	CASTHRLGQGEETQYF	TGTGCCAGCACCCACCGGCTGGGACAGGGGGAAGAGACCCAGTACTTC
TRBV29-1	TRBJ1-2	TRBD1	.	CSVEPRGDRRGYTF	TGCAGCGTTGAACCCAGGGGGGACAGGCGTGGCTACACCTTC
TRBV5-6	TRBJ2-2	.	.	CASSLGYSVTGELFF	TGTGCCAGCAGCTTGGGGTACAGTGTCACCGGGGAGCTGTTTTTT
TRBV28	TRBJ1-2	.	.	CASSSPGWGHYGYTF	TGTGCCAGCAGTTCCCCAGGGTGGGGCCACTATGGCTACACCTTC
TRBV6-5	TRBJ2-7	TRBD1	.	CASRNGQGGEQYF	TGTGCCAGCAGAAACGGACAGGGGGGCGAGCAGTACTTC
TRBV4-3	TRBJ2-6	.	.	CASSQDGSGANVLTF	TGCGCCAGCAGCCAAGATGGCTCCGGGGCCAACGTCCTGACTTTC
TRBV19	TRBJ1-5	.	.	CASSMYRAASGKNQPQHF	TGTGCCAGTAGTATGTATAGGGCAGCCTCAGGGAAGAATCAGCCCCAGCATTTT
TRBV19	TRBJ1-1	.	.	CASSMGSHPLEAFF	TGTGCCAGTAGTATGGGGTCGCACCCTCTTGAAGCTTTCTTT
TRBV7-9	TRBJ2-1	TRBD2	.	CASSPTSRTSGGHNEQFF	TGTGCCAGCAGCCCTACTAGCCGGACTAGCGGGGGGCACAATGAGCAGTTCTTC
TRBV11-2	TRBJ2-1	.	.	CASSLSGRKSSYNEQFF	TGTGCCAGCAGCTTATCGGGCCGGAAAAGCTCCTACAATGAGCAGTTCTTC
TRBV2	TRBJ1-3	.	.	CASSETGGFLNTIYF	TGTGCCAGCAGTGAGACAGGTGGATTCTTAAACACCATATATTTT
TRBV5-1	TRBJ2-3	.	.	CASSFTGSIRTDTQYF	TGCGCCAGCAGCTTTACAGGGTCCATTCGCACAGATACGCAGTATTTT
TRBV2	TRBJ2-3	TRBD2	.	CASTPGVAGPTDTQYF	TGTGCCAGCACCCCTGGGGTAGCGGGTCCCACAGATACGCAGTATTTT
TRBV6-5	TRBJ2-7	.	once	CASSKAYRDYEQYF	TGTGCCAGCAGTAAAGCCTACAGAGACTACGAGCAGTACTTC
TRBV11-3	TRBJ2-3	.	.	CASSQQGLLSTDTQYF	TGTGCCAGCAGCCAACAGGGTCTTCTTAGCACAGATACGCAGTATTTT
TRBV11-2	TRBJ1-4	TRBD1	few	CASSPTGGGEKLFF	TGTGCCAGCAGCCCAACAGGGGGCGGGGAAAAACTGTTTTTT
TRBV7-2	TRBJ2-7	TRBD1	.	CASSGQGVGEQYF	TGTGCCAGCAGCGGACAGGGGGTTGGCGAGCAGTACTTC
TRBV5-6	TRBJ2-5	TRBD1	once	CASSSDRGETQYF	TGTGCCAGCAGCTCCGACAGGGGAGAGACCCAGTACTTC
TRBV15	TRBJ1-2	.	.	CATSRAYGGPTYGYTF	TGTGCCACCAGCAGAGCCTACGGGGGTCCGACCTATGGCTACACCTTC
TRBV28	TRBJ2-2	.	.	CASLRTVLPGELFF	TGTGCCAGCCTTCGGACAGTCCTTCCCGGGGAGCTGTTTTTT
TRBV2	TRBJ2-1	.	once	CASRLAVHEQFF	TGTGCCAGCAGGTTAGCGGTCCATGAGCAGTTCTTC
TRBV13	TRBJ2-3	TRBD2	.	CASSKTSIDTQYF	TGTGCCAGCAGCAAGACTAGCATAGATACGCAGTATTTT
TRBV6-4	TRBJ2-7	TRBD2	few	CATPDPGDYPYEQYF	TGTGCCACCCCAGACCCGGGGGACTACCCCTACGAGCAGTACTTC
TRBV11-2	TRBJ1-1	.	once	CASSLRQRVNTEAFF	TGTGCCAGCAGCCTGAGACAGAGAGTGAACACTGAAGCTTTCTTT
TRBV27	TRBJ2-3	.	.	CASKTLLAGTDTQYF	TGTGCCAGCAAAACCCTTCTAGCAGGAACAGATACGCAGTATTTT
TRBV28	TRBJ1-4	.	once	CASKREFNEKLFF	TGTGCCAGCAAGCGGGAGTTTAATGAAAAACTGTTTTTT
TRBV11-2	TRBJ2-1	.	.	CASSPGLSGLYNEQFF	TGTGCCAGCAGCCCGGGCCTCAGCGGGCTCTACAATGAGCAGTTCTTC
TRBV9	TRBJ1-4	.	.	CASSPGRIFNEKLFF	TGTGCCAGCAGCCCTGGACGGATTTTTAATGAAAAACTGTTTTTT
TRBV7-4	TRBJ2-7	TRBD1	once	CASGRTGAYEQYF	TGTGCCAGCGGGAGGACAGGGGCTTACGAGCAGTACTTC
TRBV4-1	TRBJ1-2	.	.	CASSQAGYGYTF	TGCGCCAGCAGCCAAGCAGGGTATGGCTACACCTTC
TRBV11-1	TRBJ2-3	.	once	CASSLAGGAPDTQYF	TGTGCCAGCAGCTTAGCGGGGGGGGCCCCAGATACGCAGTATTTT
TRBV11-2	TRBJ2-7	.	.	CASSFADRYYEQYF	TGTGCCAGCAGCTTTGCGGACAGATACTACGAGCAGTACTTC
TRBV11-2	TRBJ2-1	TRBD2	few	CASSLPRTSGRGDEQFF	TGTGCCAGCAGCTTACCCCGCACTAGCGGGAGGGGGGATGAGCAGTTCTTC
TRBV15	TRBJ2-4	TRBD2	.	CATSRTLWAGGPKNIQYF	TGTGCCACCAGCAGGACACTATGGGCGGGAGGACCCAAAAACATTCAGTACTTC
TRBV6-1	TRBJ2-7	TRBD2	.	CASSEAGLAYEQYF	TGTGCCAGCAGTGAAGCAGGACTAGCCTACGAGCAGTACTTC
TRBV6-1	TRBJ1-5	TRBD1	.	CASSSGGNQPQHF	TGTGCCAGCAGTTCAGGGGGGAACCAGCCCCAGCATTTT
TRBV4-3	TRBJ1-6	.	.	CASSHGDSYNSPLHF	TGCGCCAGCAGCCACGGAGACAGCTATAATTCACCCCTCCACTTT